The 16 T cell receptor beta chains below come from one sample, sequenced in a study of T cells after yellow fever vaccination. TCRdb reprocessed the 5' RACE reads via MiXCR and lists one record per CDR3 protein. The table includes some 350,000 distinct CDR3 sequences, more than 5.5% detected once. The sequencing used PBMCs, collected 5 days after the yellow fever booster vaccination. Receptor source: a man aged 25-45 years who received the YFV17D yellow fever vaccine.

This clonotype came up many times. The chain couples TRBV12-3 or TRBV12-4 to TRBJ2-5; tentatively, D is TRBD2 (6 bases). The CDR3 is made up of 14 amino acids. Trimming removed 6 bases at V and 1 base at J, with 12 bases between. The CDR3 coding sequence is TGTGCCAGCAGCCCGGGACTCTCCCAAGAGACCCAGTACTTC. Amino acid sequence: CASSPGLSQETQYF.

V and J are TRBV20-1 and TRBJ2-5; TRBD1 matches 7 bases. Germline V gene data show CDR1 as DFQATT and CDR2 as SNEGSKA (reference sequence). Trimming cost V 5 bases and J 3 bases; bases outside gene matches: 9. The CDR3 is made up of 14 amino acids. CDR3 DNA sequence: TGCAGTGCTTCCGGGACAGCGATCGAAGAGACCCAGTACTTC. It encodes CSASGTAIEETQYF.

The chain couples TRBV7-2 to TRBJ2-3; TRBD1 aligns across 10 bases. This CDR3 comprises 17 residues. CDR1 and CDR2 (germline): SGHTA, FQGNSA. The V gene end was trimmed by 5 bases and the J gene end by 3 bases; junction bases not matched to a gene: 11. CDR3 region: CASSRPTGTGATDTQYF. The DNA for the CDR3 is TGTGCCAGCAGCCGCCCCACCGGGACAGGGGCTACAGATACGCAGTATTTT.

The rearrangement joins TRBV5-1 to TRBJ1-5; D might be TRBD1 (5 bases). V lost 4 bases and J lost 5, with 10 bases in between. The CDR3 has 13 residues. CDR1 is SGHRS, CDR2 YFSETQ, per germline. The CDR3 is CASSIDSDQPQHF. The CDR3 region has the DNA TGCGCCAGCAGCATAGACAGTGATCAGCCCCAGCATTTT.

This clonotype showed up many times. The V gene is TRBV15, the J gene TRBJ2-5, with D perhaps matching TRBD2 (6 bases). V lost 5 bases and J lost 3, with 16 bases in between. The germline V gene encodes CDR1 LNHNV and CDR2 YYDKDF (reference sequence). The CDR3 extends over 15 amino acids. The CDR3 is CATSWGDTIEETQYF. The CDR3 DNA sequence: TGTGCCACCAGCTGGGGGGATACAATTGAAGAGACCCAGTACTTC.

The rearrangement links TRBV24-1 to TRBJ2-7; D might be TRBD2 (6 bases). Germline values: CDR1 KGHDR, CDR2 SFDVKD. V gave up 4 bases and J gave up 4 bases, with 10 bases separating them. The CDR3 length is 13 residues. The CDR3 region is CATSEPGGYEQYF. For the CDR3, the DNA is TGTGCCACCAGTGAACCTGGGGGGTACGAGCAGTACTTC.

The sample holds a few counts of this clonotype. The chain recombines TRBV4-3 with TRBJ1-5; D is ambiguous. Trimming left V 0 bases short and J 7 bases short, with 10 bases between. CDR1 and CDR2 (germline): LGHNA, YSLEER. The CDR3 length is 14 residues. The CDR3 sequence: CASSQETALQPQHF. The CDR3 nucleotides are TGCGCCAGCAGCCAAGAGACTGCTCTCCAGCCCCAGCATTTT.

The table lists this clonotype with a few counts. The CDR3 nucleotides are TGTGCCAGCAGCTTAAGACTAGCGGGAGAGACCCAGTACTTC. Its translation is CASSLRLAGETQYF. The chain links TRBV7-2 to TRBJ2-5; the match to TRBD2 covers 10 bases. V was pared by 2 bases and J by 4 bases, with 1 base of the junction left unmatched. Germline CDR1 reads SGHTA; CDR2 reads FQGNSA. The CDR3 has 14 residues. The whole variable domain, remainder taken from reference TRBV7-2 and TRBJ2-5, is GAGVSQSPSNKVTEKGKDVELRCDPISGHTALYWYRQSLGQGLEFLIYFQGNSAPDKSGLPSDRFSAERTGGSVSTLTIQRTQQEDSAVYLCASSLRLAGETQYFGPGTRLLVL.

This chain joins TRBV12-3 or TRBV12-4 and TRBJ2-3; D gene unclear. V shed 7 bases and J shed 2 bases, with 19 bases lying between them. The CDR3 consists of 16 residues. The CDR3 sequence: CASTQATGGATDTQYF. CDR3 coding DNA: TGTGCCAGCACCCAAGCTACTGGCGGAGCCACAGATACGCAGTATTTT.

This clonotype was detected only a few times. The chain is built from TRBV4-3 and TRBJ2-7, with D tentatively TRBD1 or TRBD2 (5 bases each). CDR3 length: 16 residues. Between the trimmed V and J ends, which lost 1 base and 0 bases, there was a span of 13 bases. CDR1 is LGHNA and CDR2 is YSLEER in the germline V gene. The CDR3 bases are TGCGCCAGCAGCCAAGGGAACGCAGGGAGCTCCTACGAGCAGTACTTC. Encoded protein: CASSQGNAGSSYEQYF.

The CDR3 bases are TGCAGTGCTTCCCGTGGCGGTAGCACAGATACGCAGTATTTT. This encodes CSASRGGSTDTQYF. The gene calls are TRBV20-1 and TRBJ2-3; D is undetermined. Germline assignment: CDR1 DFQATT and CDR2 SNEGSKA (reference sequence). Trimming took off 5 bases at V and 0 bases at J, with 12 bases between the two ends. The CDR3 is 14 amino acids.

Only a few counts were recorded for this clonotype. The chain has TRBV7-2 and TRBJ2-1; maybe TRBD2 (5 bases). Germline V CDR1 and CDR2: SGHTA, FQGNSA. V lost 6 bases to trimming and J lost 5 bases, with 11 bases between them. The CDR3 runs to 13 residues. This CDR3 is CASRLGPNNEQFF. In DNA, the CDR3 is TGTGCCAGCAGACTAGGACCAAACAATGAGCAGTTCTTC.

This clonotype was seen repeatedly, ten times or more. The CDR3 coding sequence is TGTGCCAGTAGCCCAGGGACAGGGAGCGAGACCCAGTACTTC. Translated: CASSPGTGSETQYF. The chain combines TRBV19 with TRBJ2-5; 9 bases are shared with TRBD1. J gave up 5 bases and V 6 bases, and 7 bases lay outside the gene matches. Germline V lookup: CDR1 LNHDA, CDR2 SQIVND (reference sequence). The CDR3 spans 14 residues.

V is TRBV4-2 and J is TRBJ2-1; 9 positions agree with TRBD2. With 5 bases clipped from V and 3 bases from J, the junction kept 8 bases outside the gene matches. The CDR3 consists of 16 residues. Germline lookup yields CDR1 LGHNA and CDR2 YNFKEQ. Written as DNA, the CDR3 is TGTGCCAGCAGCAAAGCTGCTAGCGGGAACTACAATGAGCAGTTCTTC. This translates into CASSKAASGNYNEQFF.

V is TRBV6-5 and J is TRBJ1-1; TRBD1 might be the D (5 bases). Trimming left V 0 bases short and J 6 bases short, with 14 bases between. The CDR3 length is 15 residues. CDR1 and CDR2 (germline): MNHEY, SVGAGI. The CDR3 DNA reads TGTGCCAGCAGTTACTCTTTTCGGGGGTCAGCTGAAGCTTTCTTT. Protein: CASSYSFRGSAEAFF.

This clonotype appeared many times. The chain recombines TRBV9 with TRBJ2-7; TRBD1 matches 8 bases. The J segment lost 6 bases and the V segment lost 3 bases, leaving 5 bases of the junction unmatched. Germline lookup yields CDR1 SGDLS and CDR2 YYNGEE. CDR3 size: 13 residues. CDR3 protein: CASSAYTGGEQYF. The CDR3 DNA sequence: TGTGCCAGCAGCGCTTATACAGGGGGCGAGCAGTACTTC.